This TCR beta chain emerged from a study of T-cell reconstitution after alpha-beta-depleted transplantation in children. Unique molecular identifiers were used in preparing the TCRbeta library. TCRdb recomputed calls from the PCR reads with MiXCR, one row per CDR3 protein. Here the sample spans about 260,000 distinct CDR3 sequences, roughly 7.7% being singletons. The table lists this clonotype with many counts. V lost 6 bases and J lost 0, with 15 bases in between. The CDR3 extends over 16 amino acids. Germline V lookup: CDR1 MNHNS, CDR2 SASEGT. The chain is built from TRBV6-1 and TRBJ1-3; no clear D. Sequences were derived from PBMCs, mostly from graft donor cells, sampled 180 days after TCRalphabeta/CD19-depleted stem cell transplant. This sequence was found in a male patient aged 5 to 17 who had a stem cell transplant for acute lymphoblastic leukemia, so the T cells may come from the graft donor. CDR3 in amino acids: CASSPELSISGNTIYF. The CDR3 DNA is TGTGCCAGCAGCCCAGAACTGTCCATCTCTGGAAACACCATATATTTT.